This T cell receptor beta chain derives from a study of cytomegalovirus exposure and HLA in healthy donors. Assay used: immunoSEQ multiplex PCR; TCRdb lists only in-frame clones, some missing. This sample has roughly 150,000 clones, with roughly 96% found just once. Notes on the study in general: Specificity of a few CMV-associated chains for CMV antigens was verified in vitro. As was reported, the classifier diagnosed cytomegalovirus status with high specificity and sensitivity.

V shed 5 bases, J shed 1 base, and the junction held 8 bases outside the gene matches. There are 16 residues in the CDR3. Germline assignment: CDR1 KGHSH and CDR2 LQKENI. From the 120-subject validation cohort, which was separate from the roughly 700-subject first cohort, the donors were drawn. Comment on this clone: As yet, its antigen is unknown.

The sequence was obtained from a woman in her late teens or twenties in good health and CMV-seronegative. Sequencing input: PBMCs. This rearrangement joins TRBV18 to TRBJ2-7; 10 bases fit TRBD1. CDR3: CASSSFGDRGSYEQYF. The CDR3 DNA reads TGTGCCAGCTCATCCTTCGGGGACAGGGGTTCCTACGAGCAGTACTTC.